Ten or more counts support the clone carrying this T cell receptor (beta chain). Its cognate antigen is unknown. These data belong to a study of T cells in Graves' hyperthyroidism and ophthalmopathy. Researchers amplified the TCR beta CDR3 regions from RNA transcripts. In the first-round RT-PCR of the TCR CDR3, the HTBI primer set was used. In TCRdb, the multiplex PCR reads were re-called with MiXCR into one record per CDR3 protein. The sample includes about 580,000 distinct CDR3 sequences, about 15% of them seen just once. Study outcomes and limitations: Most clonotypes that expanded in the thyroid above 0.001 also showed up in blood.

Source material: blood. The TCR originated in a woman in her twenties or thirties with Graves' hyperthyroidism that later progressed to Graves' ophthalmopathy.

CDR3 loop: CASSQDRVTEAFF. CDR3 nucleotides: TGTGCCAGCAGCCAAGACAGGGTCACTGAAGCTTTCTTT. The V gene is TRBV3-1, the J gene TRBJ1-1, with D possibly matching TRBD1 (5 bases). Trimming left V 0 bases short and J 4 bases short, with 6 bases between. This CDR3 contains 13 residues. Germline V gene lookup returns CDR1 LGHDT and CDR2 YNNKEL (reference sequence).